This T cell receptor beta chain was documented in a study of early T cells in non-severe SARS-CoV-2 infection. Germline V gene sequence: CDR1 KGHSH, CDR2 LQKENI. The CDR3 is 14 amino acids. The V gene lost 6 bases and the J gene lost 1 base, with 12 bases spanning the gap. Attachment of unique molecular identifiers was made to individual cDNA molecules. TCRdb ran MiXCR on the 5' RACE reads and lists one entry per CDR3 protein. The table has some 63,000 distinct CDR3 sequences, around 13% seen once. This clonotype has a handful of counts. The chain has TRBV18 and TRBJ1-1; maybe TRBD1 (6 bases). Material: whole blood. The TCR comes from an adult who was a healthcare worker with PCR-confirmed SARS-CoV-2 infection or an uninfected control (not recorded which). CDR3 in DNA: TGTGCCAGCTCTGCGGACAGCTCGAACACTGAAGCTTTCTTT. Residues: CASSADSSNTEAFF.